This T cell receptor beta chain was sequenced during a study of shared clonotypes between healthy human individuals. CDR3 size: 12 residues. Germline CDR1 SQVTM, CDR2 ANQGSEA. Germline trimming cut 3 bases from V and 7 bases from J; bases unmatched to any gene: 4. Assay: immunoSEQ multiplex PCR; the TCRdb copy retains only in-frame clones and omits some. The sample holds some 740,000 clones, 92% seen once. Terminally differentiated effector memory CD45RA+ cells were excluded by CCR7 positive selection of CD45RO-negative cells. Each of the donors was a healthy adult who was HIV-negative and had not had a recent acute infection or vaccination.

The sequencing input was naive CD8+ T cells sorted from blood. The TCR sequence derives from a man younger than 45 in good health. The rearrangement joins TRBV29-1 to TRBJ2-7, with TRBD1 identical over 9 bases. CDR3 sequence (DNA): TGCAGCGTTGAGGGACAGGGTGAAGAGCAGTACTTC. Translating gives CSVEGQGEEQYF.